One and the same sample provided the 21 T cell receptor beta chains below, sequenced in a study of identifying expanded T cells in peripheral blood. Sequencing was performed with immunoSEQ multiplex PCR; in TCRdb, only in-frame clones are kept and a portion is missing. The sample has about 97,000 clones, around 88% seen once. Sequenced input: blood. The source of these receptors is a person aged 18-69 years in good health.

The chain recombines TRBV6-5 with TRBJ1-3, with D possibly being TRBD1 (5 bases). The CDR3 has 15 residues. CDR1 is MNHEY and CDR2 is SVGAGI in the germline V gene. V shed 0 bases and J shed 1 base, with 7 bases lying between them. This CDR3 reads CASSYSEGSGNTIYF. In DNA form, the CDR3 reads TGTGCCAGCAGTTACTCGGAGGGGTCTGGAAACACCATATATTTT.

This clone has only a few counts. V is TRBV18 and J is TRBJ1-2; D is unresolved. The CDR3 loop spans 16 amino acids. Between the trimmed V and J ends, which lost 3 bases and 8 bases, there was a span of 22 bases. CDR1 is KGHSH, CDR2 LQKENI, per germline. CDR3 region: CASSPAFPEVFWGYTF. DNA for the CDR3: TGTGCCAGCTCACCGGCCTTTCCTGAGGTATTCTGGGGCTACACCTTC.

CDR3 region: CATRQGSKLFF. CDR3 DNA sequence: TGTGCCACCAGACAGGGTTCTAAACTGTTTTTT. The V gene is TRBV27, the J gene TRBJ1-4, with 7 bases identical to TRBD1. The length of the CDR3 is 11 residues. J lost 11 bases, V lost 10 bases, and 7 bases had no gene match. Germline V gene sequence: CDR1 MNHEY, CDR2 SMNVEV (reference sequence).

The chain recombines TRBV18 with TRBJ1-5, with TRBD1 identical over 7 bases. This CDR3 is built from 15 residues. V shed 5 bases, J shed 5 bases, and the junction held 9 bases outside the gene matches. Germline V gene data show CDR1 as KGHSH and CDR2 as LQKENI. The CDR3 sequence is CASSFDRAWDQPQHF. CDR3 sequence (DNA): TGTGCCAGCTCATTTGACAGGGCATGGGATCAGCCCCAGCATTTT. Full variable domain (rest looked up from reference TRBV18 and TRBJ1-5): NAGVMQNPRHLVRRRGQEARLRCSPMKGHSHVYWYRQLPEEGLKFMVYLQKENIIDESGMPKERFSAEFPKEGPSILRIQQVVRGDSAAYFCASSFDRAWDQPQHFGDGTRLSIL.

About this clone itself: The limits of the CDR3 on the DNA are not certain, so only TCRdb's listed CDR3 is given. This CDR3 reads CASSKVFGQGTGGDSPLHF. The rearrangement links TRBV21-1 to TRBJ1-6; TRBD1 is the table's D call, not checked against the DNA. TRBV21-1 is labeled a pseudogene. The length of the CDR3 is 19 amino acids, counting both ends.

This clone has only one observation. At one end, the junction sequence differs from germline, possibly due to a read error. This sequence joins TRBV27 and TRBJ1-5; D gene unclear. Germline assignment: CDR1 MNHEY and CDR2 SMNVEV (reference sequence). This CDR3 is 15 amino acids long. The CDR3 reads CASSLSGRRDQAQHF. The DNA for the CDR3 is TGTGCCAGCAGTTTATCAGGGCGTAGGGATCAGGCCCAGCATTTT.

This clone has just one count. The chain recombines TRBV2 with TRBJ1-2; 8 bases line up with TRBD1. Germline CDR1 SNHLY, CDR2 FYNNEI. The trim removed 6 bases at V and 5 bases at J, leaving 8 bases unmatched. The CDR3 spans 14 residues. DNA for the CDR3: TGTGCCAGCAGCGGGGCGGACAGGGTGTATGGCTACACCTTC. Encoded protein: CASSGADRVYGYTF.

This clone was counted between two and nine times. The V call is TRBV11-2, the J call TRBJ2-5; 11 bases map to TRBD1. V shed 2 bases and J 11 bases; nucleotides not matched to a gene: 7. The CDR3 is made up of 14 amino acids. Germline CDR1 SGHAT, CDR2 FQNNGV. The CDR3 DNA reads as TGTGCCAGCAGCTTATCATGGGACAGGGGGTCGCAGTACTTC. It yields the protein CASSLSWDRGSQYF. The variable domain in full, with the rest retrieved from reference TRBV11-2 and TRBJ2-5, is EAGVAQSPRYKIIEKRQSVAFWCNPISGHATLYWYQQILGQGPKLLIQFQNNGVVDDSQLPKDRFSAERLKGVDSTLKIQPAKLEDSAVYLCASSLSWDRGSQYFGPGTRLLVL.

CDR3: CASSFQTSGEETQYF. Written as DNA, the CDR3 is TGTGCCAGCAGCTTCCAGACTAGCGGGGAAGAGACCCAGTACTTC. The chain joins TRBV7-2 to TRBJ2-5; 11 nucleotides line up with TRBD2. Trimming at V came to 3 bases and at J to 3 bases, leaving 3 bases not matched to a gene. The germline CDR1 and CDR2 sequences are SGHTA and FQGNSA. CDR3 size: 15 residues.

The CDR3 spells CASSAPGATEQYF. CDR3 DNA: TGTGCCAGCAGCGCCCCCGGGGCTACCGAGCAGTACTTC. The chain uses TRBV7-6 and TRBJ2-7; D is tentatively TRBD1 or TRBD2 (5 bases each). Germline V gene sequence: CDR1 SGHVS, CDR2 FNYEAQ. With 5 bases removed from V and 6 bases from J, the gap between germline ends came to 14 bases. This CDR3 region has 13 residues.

This rearrangement joins TRBV5-4 to TRBJ2-1; 9 nucleotides line up with TRBD2. CDR3 length: 14 residues. V lost 7 bases to trimming and J lost 5 bases; unmatched junction nucleotides: 7. CDR1 and CDR2 (germline): SGHNT, YYREEE (reference sequence). CDR3 nucleotides: TGTGCCAGCGAGTCGAGCGGGGGGAACAATGAGCAGTTCTTC. Protein sequence: CASESSGGNNEQFF.

The chain couples TRBV4-1 to TRBJ2-2, with D perhaps TRBD2 (5 bases). With 7 bases removed from V and 0 bases from J, the gap between germline ends came to 9 bases. The CDR3 contains 14 residues. Germline CDR1 reads MGHRA; CDR2 reads YSYEKL. CDR3: CASNLASNTGELFF. The CDR3 nucleotides are TGCGCCAGCAATCTAGCTTCGAACACCGGGGAGCTGTTTTTT.

This chain links TRBV28 with TRBJ2-3; the D is unclear. The CDR3 contains 13 residues. The germline V and J ends were trimmed by 3 bases and 0 bases, with 4 bases remaining between them. Germline V gives CDR1 MDHEN, CDR2 SYDVKM. The CDR3 DNA reads TGTGCCAGCAGTTTTCGAAGCACAGATACGCAGTATTTT. Its protein is CASSFRSTDTQYF.

A single count supports this clone. V usage is TRBV19 and J usage is TRBJ1-4; D is uncertain. With 8 bases removed from V and 4 bases from J, the gap between germline ends came to 14 bases. Per the germline V gene, CDR1 is LNHDA and CDR2 is SQIVND (reference sequence). The CDR3 length is 14 residues. The CDR3 DNA is TGTGCCAGTTCCGCATCAATCAATAATGAAAAACTGTTTTTT. Translating gives CASSASINNEKLFF.

The chain joins TRBV4-3 to TRBJ1-6, with a possible D match to TRBD1 (6 bases). V was cut by 6 bases and J by 4 bases, with 10 bases left in between. The germline V gene has CDR1 LGHNA and CDR2 YSLEER. CDR3 length: 14 amino acids. The CDR3 is CASRGGQYNSPLHF. In DNA form, the CDR3 reads TGCGCCAGCAGGGGTGGACAGTATAATTCACCCCTCCACTTT.

This sequence joins TRBV7-9 and TRBJ2-2, with unresolved D. Germline-derived CDR1 and CDR2 are SEHNR and FQNEAQ (reference sequence). The CDR3 spans 12 residues. V was shortened by 5 bases and J by 5 bases, with 6 bases between the two germline ends. This chain's CDR3 is CASSTGTGELFF. The CDR3, as DNA: TGTGCCAGCAGCACCGGAACCGGGGAGCTGTTTTTT.

The V call is TRBV18, the J call TRBJ1-5; D is undetermined. V shed 4 bases and J shed 0 bases, with 10 bases lying between them. Germline-derived CDR1 and CDR2 are KGHSH and LQKENI. CDR3 length equals 15 residues. CDR3 sequence: CASSQPGPSNQPQHF. The DNA for the CDR3 is TGTGCCAGCTCACAACCCGGGCCTAGCAATCAGCCCCAGCATTTT.

To note about this clone: With a much larger clone just one base away, this may be a read error. J is TRBJ2-3 and V is TRBV2; 12 nucleotides match TRBD2. Germline V CDR1 and CDR2: SNHLY, FYNNEI. The CDR3 extends over 15 amino acids. Losses at the gene ends were 4 bases for V and 4 bases for J; bases not matched to a gene: 3. CDR3 nucleotides: TGTGCCAGCAGTGGGCCTAGCGGGGGGGCAGATACGCAGTATTTT. Its translation is CASSGPSGGADTQYF.

The chain is built from TRBV2 and TRBJ2-2; either TRBD1 or TRBD2 may fit D (5 bases each). This CDR3 is built from 14 residues. CDR1 is SNHLY and CDR2 is FYNNEI in the germline V gene. V was cut by 3 bases and J by 9 bases, with 14 bases left in between. CDR3 bases: TGTGCCAGCAGTGATCCGATCGAGGGGCGGGAGCTGTTTTTT. Amino acid sequence: CASSDPIEGRELFF.

V usage is TRBV2 and J usage is TRBJ1-4, with D tentatively TRBD1 (5 bases). CDR1 is SNHLY, CDR2 FYNNEI, per germline. The germline V and J ends were trimmed by 8 bases and 4 bases, with 11 bases remaining between them. CDR3 size: 13 residues. DNA for the CDR3: TGTGCCAGCCGACGACAGAGTAATGAAAAACTGTTTTTT. Translated, it gives CASRRQSNEKLFF. Full variable domain (missing parts from reference TRBV2 and TRBJ1-4): EPEVTQTPSHQVTQMGQEVILRCVPISNHLYFYWYRQILGQKVEFLVSFYNNEISEKSEIFDDQFSVERPDGSNFTLKIRSTKLEDSAMYFCASRRQSNEKLFFGSGTQLSVL.

This rearrangement joins TRBV11-2 to TRBJ2-3, with 12 bases matching TRBD2. CDR1 and CDR2 (germline): SGHAT, FQNNGV. This CDR3 is built from 17 residues. V lost 5 bases and J lost 2; bases outside the gene matches: 8. The CDR3 DNA reads TGTGCCAGCAGCAGACGGACTAGCGGGGCTACCACAGATACGCAGTATTTT. Its protein is CASSRRTSGATTDTQYF.